These T cell receptor beta chains were read from a single sample in a study of siplizumab effects on memory and regulatory T cells. Some clones are missing from TCRdb's copy, which holds only in-frame ones; the method was immunoSEQ multiplex PCR. This sample has some 56,000 clones, with about 98% found just once. The sample taken for sequencing was naive CD8+ T cells sorted from blood. Source of these receptors: a human donor in good health. The conserved cysteine and the conserved F or W are not part of the CDR3 here. D genes are given only for firm matches.

NA,TRBV4-1,TRBJ2-2,ASRILVNTGELF
NA,TRBV27,TRBJ2-5,ASSSDWETQY
NA,TRBV2,TRBJ2-7,ASSGYENEQY
NA,TRBV13,TRBJ2-1,ASSLVGSYNEQF
NA,TRBV28,TRBJ1-1,ASTTQGTNTEAF
NA,TRBV7-9,TRBJ2-2,ASSGAGTRYTGELF
NA,TRBV30,TRBJ2-3,AWLPSSWDTQY
TRBD1,TRBV29-1,TRBJ2-7,SVGMDRGSYEQY
TRBD2,TRBV11-2,TRBJ2-3,ASSATSGRDTDTQY
NA,TRBV7-8,TRBJ1-6,ASSLRSNSPLH
NA,TRBV28,TRBJ2-1,ASSHGGEQF
NA,TRBV5-8,TRBJ1-1,ASSLGQRLNTEAF
NA,TRBV7-6,TRBJ2-5,ASSLGDVRGRETQY
NA,TRBV27,TRBJ2-3,ASRNRESGDTQY
NA,TRBV19,TRBJ1-2,ASTPTEINYGYT
TRBD1,TRBV7-8,TRBJ1-4,ASSLGQGDEKLF
NA,TRBV19,TRBJ2-7,ASSTGGQLYEQY
NA,TRBV6-6,TRBJ1-1,ASSPGGPTEAF
NA,TRBV11-2,TRBJ1-1,ASSLGRGAF
NA,TRBV5-1,TRBJ2-1,ASSLGAGSSYNEQF
TRBD1,TRBV28,TRBJ2-7,ASSSETGWYEQY
NA,TRBV27,TRBJ2-4,ASADILAKNIQY
TRBD1,TRBV6-5,TRBJ2-7,ASSYSASGGSYEQY
NA,TRBV29-1,TRBJ1-2,SVEDHRGPGYT
TRBD2,TRBV30,TRBJ2-1,AWSVLGLAGVYNEQF
TRBD2,TRBV5-8,TRBJ2-3,ASSPMSGRPPSTDTQY
NA,TRBV7-9,TRBJ1-4,ASSLETGREKLF
TRBD1,TRBV6-5,TRBJ2-2,ASSYPPGQGTQELF
TRBD2,TRBV12-5,TRBJ2-1,ASGFPTSGSRNEQF
NA,TRBV4-3,TRBJ2-7,ASSQEGRDEQY
NA,TRBV4-1,TRBJ1-1,ASSQYPGRAF
NA,TRBV7-3,TRBJ2-1,ASSLTSGIEQF
NA,TRBV28,TRBJ1-5,ASSWDVNQPQH
NA,TRBV28,TRBJ1-5,ASSPFGNQPQH
NA,TRBV15,TRBJ2-7,ATSRDTRDNEQY
NA,TRBV30,TRBJ1-2,AWSVLGNYGYT
TRBD1,TRBV28,TRBJ1-2,ASRKTGQGRGYT
NA,TRBV5-4,TRBJ1-1,ASSLGGSGTEAF
NA,TRBV5-1,TRBJ2-1,ASSYTGYEQF
NA,TRBV7-9,TRBJ1-4,ASSLTATNENLF
NA,TRBV6-1,TRBJ2-4,ASSGAPWGDIQY
TRBD1,TRBV19,TRBJ2-7,ASSPGQGGYEQY
TRBD1,TRBV4-1,TRBJ2-7,ASSQEGKGTGDYEQY
TRBD2,TRBV6-1,TRBJ2-7,ATGLAGNTYEQY
NA,TRBV15,TRBJ2-3,ATSSQGLTDTQY
NA,TRBV15,TRBJ2-7,ATSRERSLAGYEQY
TRBD1,TRBV30,TRBJ2-7,AWRGLRGQGSGRSYEQY
NA,TRBV5-1,TRBJ2-1,ASSLSGGDNEQF
TRBD2,TRBV19,TRBJ2-1,ASSMASGGYNEQF
TRBD1,TRBV27,TRBJ2-5,ASSLLGTGARETQY
NA,TRBV15,TRBJ1-4,ATSRDVLSRTTNEKLF
NA,TRBV6-5,TRBJ2-5,ASSKPSSGETQY
NA,TRBV7-8,TRBJ2-5,ASSPGWEETQY
TRBD1,TRBV13,TRBJ1-3,ASSFQIGTGGNTIY
NA,TRBV6-1,TRBJ2-5,ASSETRVLYQETQY
NA,TRBV9,TRBJ1-1,ASSPVGTEAF
NA,TRBV9,TRBJ2-7,ASSVAGQGYEQY
TRBD2,TRBV15,TRBJ2-1,ATSRDRAGVLNEQF